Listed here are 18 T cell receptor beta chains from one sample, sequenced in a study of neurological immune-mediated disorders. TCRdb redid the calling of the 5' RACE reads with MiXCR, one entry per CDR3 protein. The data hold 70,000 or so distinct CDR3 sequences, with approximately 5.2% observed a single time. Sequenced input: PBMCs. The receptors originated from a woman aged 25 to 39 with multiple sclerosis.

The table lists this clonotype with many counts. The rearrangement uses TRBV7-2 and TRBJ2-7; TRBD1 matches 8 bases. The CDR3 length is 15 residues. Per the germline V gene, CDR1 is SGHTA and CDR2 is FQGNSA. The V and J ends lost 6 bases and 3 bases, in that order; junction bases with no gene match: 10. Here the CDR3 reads CASSHTGTGIYEQYF. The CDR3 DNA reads TGTGCCAGCAGTCATACCGGGACAGGTATCTACGAGCAGTACTTC.

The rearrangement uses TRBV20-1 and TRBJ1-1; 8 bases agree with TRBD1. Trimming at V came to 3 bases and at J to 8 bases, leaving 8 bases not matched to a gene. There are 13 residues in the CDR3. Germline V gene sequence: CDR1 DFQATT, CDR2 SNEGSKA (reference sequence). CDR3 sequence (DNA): TGCAGTGCTAGGGGCGGGACAGGCGAAGAAGCTTTCTTT. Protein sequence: CSARGGTGEEAFF.

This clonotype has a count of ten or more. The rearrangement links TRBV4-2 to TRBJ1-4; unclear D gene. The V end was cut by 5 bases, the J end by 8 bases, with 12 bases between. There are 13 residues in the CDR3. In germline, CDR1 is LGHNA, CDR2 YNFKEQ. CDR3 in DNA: TGTGCCAGCAGCTGGCCTAAGAACGAAAAACTGTTTTTT. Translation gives CASSWPKNEKLFF.

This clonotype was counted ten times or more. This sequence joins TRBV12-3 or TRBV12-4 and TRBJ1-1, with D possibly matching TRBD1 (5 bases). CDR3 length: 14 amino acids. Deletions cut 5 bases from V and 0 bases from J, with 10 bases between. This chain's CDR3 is CASSPGALNTEAFF. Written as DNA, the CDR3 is TGTGCCAGCAGTCCCGGGGCCTTGAACACTGAAGCTTTCTTT.

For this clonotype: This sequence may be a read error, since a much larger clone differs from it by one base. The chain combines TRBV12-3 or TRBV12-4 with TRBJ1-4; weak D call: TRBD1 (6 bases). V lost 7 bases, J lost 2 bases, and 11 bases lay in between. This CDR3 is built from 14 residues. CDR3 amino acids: CASTQTGTNEKLFF. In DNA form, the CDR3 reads TGTGCCAGCACTCAAACAGGGACTAATGAAAAACTGTTTTTT.

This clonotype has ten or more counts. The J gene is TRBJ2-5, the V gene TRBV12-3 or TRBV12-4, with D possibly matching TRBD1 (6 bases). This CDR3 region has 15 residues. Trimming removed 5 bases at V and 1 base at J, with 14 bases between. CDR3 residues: CASSHRDTLQETQYF. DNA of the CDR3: TGTGCCAGCAGTCACCGGGACACACTCCAAGAGACCCAGTACTTC.

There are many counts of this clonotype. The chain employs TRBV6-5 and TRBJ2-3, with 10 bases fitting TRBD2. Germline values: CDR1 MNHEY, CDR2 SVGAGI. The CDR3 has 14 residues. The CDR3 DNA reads TGTGCGGTGAAAACTAGCGGGGGCACAGATACGCAGTATTTT. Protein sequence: CAVKTSGGTDTQYF.

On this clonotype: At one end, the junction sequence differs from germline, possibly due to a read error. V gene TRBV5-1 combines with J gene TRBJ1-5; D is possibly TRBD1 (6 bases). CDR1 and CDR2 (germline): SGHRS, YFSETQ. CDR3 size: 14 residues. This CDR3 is CAPGRGGPGQPQNF. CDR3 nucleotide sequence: TGCGCTCCCGGACGAGGGGGGCCAGGGCAGCCCCAGAATTTT.

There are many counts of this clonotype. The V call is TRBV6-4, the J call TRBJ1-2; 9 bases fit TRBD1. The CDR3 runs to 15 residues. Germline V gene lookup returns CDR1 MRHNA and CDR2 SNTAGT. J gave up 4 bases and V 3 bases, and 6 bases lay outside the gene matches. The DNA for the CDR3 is TGTGCCAGCAGTGAAGGGACAGGGTCCAGCTATGGCTACACCTTC. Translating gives CASSEGTGSSYGYTF.

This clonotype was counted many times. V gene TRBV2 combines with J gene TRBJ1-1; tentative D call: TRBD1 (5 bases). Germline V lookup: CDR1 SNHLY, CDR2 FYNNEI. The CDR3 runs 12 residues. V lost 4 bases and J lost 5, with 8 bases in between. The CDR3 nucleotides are TGTGCCAGCAGTGCAGGGAAGACTGAAGCTTTCTTT. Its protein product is CASSAGKTEAFF. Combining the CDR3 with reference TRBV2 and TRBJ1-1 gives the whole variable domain EPEVTQTPSHQVTQMGQEVILRCVPISNHLYFYWYRQILGQKVEFLVSFYNNEISEKSEIFDDQFSVERPDGSNFTLKIRSTKLEDSAMYFCASSAGKTEAFFGQGTRLTVV.

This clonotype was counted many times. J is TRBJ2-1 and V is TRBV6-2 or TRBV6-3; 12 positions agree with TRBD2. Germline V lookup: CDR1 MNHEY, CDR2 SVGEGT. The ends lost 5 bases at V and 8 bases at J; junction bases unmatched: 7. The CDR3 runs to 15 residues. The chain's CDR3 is CASSRSSGGADEQFF. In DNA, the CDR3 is TGTGCCAGCAGTCGTTCTAGCGGGGGGGCCGATGAGCAGTTCTTC.

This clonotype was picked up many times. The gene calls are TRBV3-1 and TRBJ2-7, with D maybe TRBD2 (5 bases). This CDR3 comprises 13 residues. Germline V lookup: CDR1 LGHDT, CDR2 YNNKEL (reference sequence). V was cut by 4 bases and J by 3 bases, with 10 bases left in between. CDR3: CASSPGLFYEQYF. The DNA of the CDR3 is TGTGCCAGCAGCCCAGGACTGTTCTACGAGCAGTACTTC.

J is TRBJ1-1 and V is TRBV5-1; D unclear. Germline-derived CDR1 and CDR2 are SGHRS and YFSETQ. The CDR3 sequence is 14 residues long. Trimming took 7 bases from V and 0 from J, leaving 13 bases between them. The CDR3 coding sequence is TGCGCCAGCGGATTAGGGCATATGAACACTGAAGCTTTCTTT. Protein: CASGLGHMNTEAFF. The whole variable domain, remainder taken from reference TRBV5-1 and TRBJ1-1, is KAGVTQTPRYLIKTRGQQVTLSCSPISGHRSVSWYQQTPGQGLQFLFEYFSETQRNKGNFPGRFSGRQFSNSRSEMNVSTLELGDSALYLCASGLGHMNTEAFFGQGTRLTVV.

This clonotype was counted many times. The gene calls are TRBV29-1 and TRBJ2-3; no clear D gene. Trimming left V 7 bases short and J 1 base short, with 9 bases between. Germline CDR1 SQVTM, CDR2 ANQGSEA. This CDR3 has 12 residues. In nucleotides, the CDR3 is TGCAGCGCCCGATCGGGCACAGATACGCAGTATTTT. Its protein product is CSARSGTDTQYF.

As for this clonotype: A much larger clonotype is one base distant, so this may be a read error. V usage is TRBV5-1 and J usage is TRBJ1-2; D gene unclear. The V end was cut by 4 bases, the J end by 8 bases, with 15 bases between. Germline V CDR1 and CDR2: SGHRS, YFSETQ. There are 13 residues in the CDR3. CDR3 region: CASSPTFGGGYTF. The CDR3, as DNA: TGCGCCAGCAGCCCCACCTTCGGTGGAGGCTACACCTTC.

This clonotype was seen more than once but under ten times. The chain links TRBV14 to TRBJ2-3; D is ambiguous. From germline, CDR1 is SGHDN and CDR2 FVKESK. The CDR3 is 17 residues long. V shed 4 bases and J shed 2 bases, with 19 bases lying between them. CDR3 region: CASSLSYRLPITDTQYF. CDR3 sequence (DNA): TGTGCCAGCAGCCTAAGCTATAGACTGCCGATCACAGATACGCAGTATTTT.

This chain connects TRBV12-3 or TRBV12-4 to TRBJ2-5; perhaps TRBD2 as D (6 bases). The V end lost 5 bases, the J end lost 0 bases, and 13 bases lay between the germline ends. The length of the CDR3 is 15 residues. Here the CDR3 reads CASSPLGGYQETQYF. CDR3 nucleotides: TGTGCCAGCAGTCCCTTGGGGGGTTACCAAGAGACCCAGTACTTC.

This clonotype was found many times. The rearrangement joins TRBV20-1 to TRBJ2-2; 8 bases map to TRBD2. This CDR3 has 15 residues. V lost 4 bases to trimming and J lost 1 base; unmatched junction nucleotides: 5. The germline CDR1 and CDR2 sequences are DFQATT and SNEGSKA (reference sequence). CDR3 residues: CSANVAGLNTGELFF. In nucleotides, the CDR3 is TGCAGTGCTAACGTAGCGGGACTGAACACCGGGGAGCTGTTTTTT.